This T cell receptor beta chain was retrieved from a study of blood T cell repertoires in COVID-19. Study as a whole: Sites across the United States, Italy and Spain contributed samples from acute and convalescent COVID-19. Nucleic acid was either cDNA or gDNA, and it came from T cells, B-cell-depleted T cells, or PBMCs.

Original processing notes: How many nucleated cells were present was estimated from reference gene primer amplification. The assay was immunoSEQ multiplex PCR, and TCRdb's table has in-frame clones only and misses some. For V, J and clone size, that table is used; D and trimming come from the DNA. The sample has approximately 92,000 clones, approximately 88% seen once. Germline V gene sequence: CDR1 DFQATT, CDR2 SNEGSKA (reference sequence). The CDR3 consists of 14 residues. After removal of 5 bases from V and 7 bases from J, the junction contained 11 bases not matched to a gene. V gene TRBV20-1 combines with J gene TRBJ1-2; 9 nucleotides match TRBD1. This clonotype was obtained from a woman in her sixties with COVID-19, enrolled during active disease. Sequences were obtained from peripheral blood. The CDR3 region is CSARDRDRVFGYTF. CDR3 bases: TGCAGTGCTCGTGACCGGGACAGGGTCTTTGGCTACACCTTC.